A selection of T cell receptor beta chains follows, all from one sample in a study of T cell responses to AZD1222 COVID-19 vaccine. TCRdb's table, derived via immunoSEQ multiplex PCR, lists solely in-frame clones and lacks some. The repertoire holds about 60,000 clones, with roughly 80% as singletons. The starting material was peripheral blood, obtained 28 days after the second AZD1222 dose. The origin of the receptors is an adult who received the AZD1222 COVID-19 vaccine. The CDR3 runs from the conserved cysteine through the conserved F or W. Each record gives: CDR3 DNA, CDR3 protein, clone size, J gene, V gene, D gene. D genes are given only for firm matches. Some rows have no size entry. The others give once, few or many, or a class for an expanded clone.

TGTGCCAGCAGCCCCCCGACTAGCGGGGGGGCTCATTGTGAGCAGTTCTTC CASSPPTSGGAHCEQFF - TRBJ2-1 TRBV14 TRBD2
TGTGCCAGCAGATATAGCGGGGGGGCTTACGAGCAGTACTTC CASRYSGGAYEQYF - TRBJ2-7 TRBV5-6 TRBD2
TGTGCCAGCAGCCCTTCGGGTGAGCAGTTCTTC CASSPSGEQFF few TRBJ2-1 TRBV7-9 -
TGTGCCAGCAGCTTGGGACAGGGGTATGCTTTCTTT CASSLGQGYAFF - TRBJ1-1 TRBV11-2 TRBD1
TGTGCCAGCAGCTCCCGACTAGCGGGGGCCACAGATACGCAGTATTTT CASSSRLAGATDTQYF - TRBJ2-3 TRBV7-2 TRBD2
TGTGCCAGCAGCACAGGGGACGTCAGGGCCTACGAGCAGTACTTC CASSTGDVRAYEQYF - TRBJ2-7 TRBV7-2 TRBD1
TGTGCCAGCAGCCCAGGGTCCTCCGGGGGAGGAAACACCATATATTTT CASSPGSSGGGNTIYF - TRBJ1-3 TRBV11-2 -
TGTGCCAGCAGTTACAGAGGGAGTGGCAATCAGCCCCAGCATTTT CASSYRGSGNQPQHF - TRBJ1-5 TRBV6-2/TRBV6-3 -
TGTGCCAGCAGCCAAGATCCCGGGAGTAATTCACCCCTCCACTTT CASSQDPGSNSPLHF - TRBJ1-6 TRBV14 -
TGTGCCAGCAGTTTAGTCCATGGGGAGACCCAGTACTTC CASSLVHGETQYF - TRBJ2-5 TRBV12-3/TRBV12-4 -
TGCGCCAGCAGCCAACAACCGGGACAGGGGGGAAAACTGTTTTTT CASSQQPGQGGKLFF few TRBJ1-4 TRBV4-3 TRBD1
TGCAGTGCTAGTAGTCAGACCTCTGGAAACACCATATATTTT CSASSQTSGNTIYF - TRBJ1-3 TRBV20-1 -
TGTGCCAGCAGTTTTCCCCCCCGGAACTATGGCTACACCTTC CASSFPPRNYGYTF - TRBJ1-2 TRBV28 -
TGTGCCAGCAGCAGTCCCAGGGACGGCTATGGCTACACCTTC CASSSPRDGYGYTF - TRBJ1-2 TRBV21-1 -
TGTGCCAGCAGCTTAGAACAGGGGCCTGGGGCCAACGTCCTGACTTTC CASSLEQGPGANVLTF - TRBJ2-6 TRBV7-9 TRBD1
TGCGCCAGCAGCTCTAACTTTTACAACCAAGGGGATGAAAAACTGTTTTTT CASSSNFYNQGDEKLFF - TRBJ1-4 TRBV4-3 -